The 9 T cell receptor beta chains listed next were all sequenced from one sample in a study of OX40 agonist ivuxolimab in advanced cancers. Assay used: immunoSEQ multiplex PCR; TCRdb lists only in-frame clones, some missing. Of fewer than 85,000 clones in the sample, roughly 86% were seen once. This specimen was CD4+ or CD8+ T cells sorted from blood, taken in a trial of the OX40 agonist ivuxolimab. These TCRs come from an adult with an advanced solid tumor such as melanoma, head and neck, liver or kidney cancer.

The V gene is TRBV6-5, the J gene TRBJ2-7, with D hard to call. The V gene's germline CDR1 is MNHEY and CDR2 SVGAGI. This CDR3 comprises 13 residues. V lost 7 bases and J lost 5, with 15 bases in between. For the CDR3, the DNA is TGTGCCAGCACTCCGGCAGGTTACAACGAGCAGTACTTC. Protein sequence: CASTPAGYNEQYF.

CDR3 nucleotides: TGTGCCAGTAGTACAGGGGAATCGGAGCAGTACTTC. This translates into CASSTGESEQYF. This chain joins TRBV19 and TRBJ2-7; a possible D gene is TRBD1 (6 bases). The CDR3 spans 12 residues. Trimming removed 4 bases at V and 7 bases at J, with 11 bases between. Germline V gene data show CDR1 as LNHDA and CDR2 as SQIVND (reference sequence).

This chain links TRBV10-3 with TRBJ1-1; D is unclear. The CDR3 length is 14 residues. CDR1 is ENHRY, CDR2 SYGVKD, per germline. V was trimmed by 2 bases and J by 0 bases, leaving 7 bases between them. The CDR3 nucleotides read TGTGCCATCAGTGAGGGGGATTTGAACACTGAAGCTTTCTTT. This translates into CAISEGDLNTEAFF.

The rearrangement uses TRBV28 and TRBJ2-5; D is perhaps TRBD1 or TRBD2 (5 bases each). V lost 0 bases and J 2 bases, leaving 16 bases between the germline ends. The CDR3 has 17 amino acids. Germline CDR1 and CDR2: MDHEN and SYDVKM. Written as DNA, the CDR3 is TGTGCCAGCAGTTTATGGGGCCAGGGAGTGAGGCAAGAGACCCAGTACTTC. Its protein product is CASSLWGQGVRQETQYF. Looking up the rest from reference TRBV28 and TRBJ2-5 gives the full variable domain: DVKVTQSSRYLVKRTGEKVFLECVQDMDHENMFWYRQDPGLGLRLIYFSYDVKMKEKGDIPEGYSVSREKKERFSLILESASTNQTSMYLCASSLWGQGVRQETQYFGPGTRLLVL.

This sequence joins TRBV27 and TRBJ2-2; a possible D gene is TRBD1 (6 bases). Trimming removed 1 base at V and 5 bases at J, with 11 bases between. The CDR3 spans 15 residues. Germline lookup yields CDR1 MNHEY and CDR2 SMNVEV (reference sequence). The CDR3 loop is CASSLYREGTGELFF. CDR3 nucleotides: TGTGCCAGCAGTTTATACAGGGAAGGGACCGGGGAGCTGTTTTTT.

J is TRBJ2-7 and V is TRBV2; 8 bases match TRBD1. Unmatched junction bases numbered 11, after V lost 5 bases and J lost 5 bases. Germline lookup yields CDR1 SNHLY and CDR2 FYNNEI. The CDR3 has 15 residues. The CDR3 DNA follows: TGTGCCAGCAGTTATCGGACAGGGAATCGAGACGAGCAGTACTTC. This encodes CASSYRTGNRDEQYF.

Here the CDR3 reads CASSPYRDEQFF. CDR3 bases: TGTGCCAGCAGCCCTTATCGGGATGAGCAGTTCTTC. The J gene is TRBJ2-1, the V gene TRBV2; D not resolved. The CDR3 spans 12 residues. CDR1 is SNHLY and CDR2 is FYNNEI in the germline V gene. V lost 6 bases and J lost 8, with 11 bases in between.

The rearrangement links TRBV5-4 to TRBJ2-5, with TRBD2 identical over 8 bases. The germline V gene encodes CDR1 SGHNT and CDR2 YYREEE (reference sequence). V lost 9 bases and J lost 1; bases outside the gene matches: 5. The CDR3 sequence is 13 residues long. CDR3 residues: CATTGGSQETQYF. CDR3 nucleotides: TGTGCCACCACGGGAGGGAGCCAAGAGACCCAGTACTTC.

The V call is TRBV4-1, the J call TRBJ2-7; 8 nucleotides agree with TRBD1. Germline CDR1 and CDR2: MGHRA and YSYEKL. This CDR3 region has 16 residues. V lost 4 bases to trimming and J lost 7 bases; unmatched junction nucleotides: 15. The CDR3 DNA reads TGCGCCAGCAGCCCTCGGTTGGAAGACAGGGGTCCTGAGCAGTACTTC. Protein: CASSPRLEDRGPEQYF.